Following are 7 T cell receptor beta chains from one sample sequenced in a study of T-cell reconstitution after alpha-beta-depleted transplantation in children. Unique molecular identifiers tagged the TCRbeta library. TCRdb analysed the PCR reads with MiXCR anew, one entry per CDR3 protein. There are about 400,000 distinct CDR3 sequences in the sample; roughly 13% occur only once, and around 4.5% lies in the top ten. Sequencing used PBMCs, obtained from the stem cell graft. All receptors come from a human donor who donated a stem cell graft to a child with Fanconi anemia.

The V call is TRBV27, the J call TRBJ1-1; D unresolved. CDR3 size: 14 residues. V was pared by 5 bases and J by 11 bases, with 21 bases between. CDR1 is MNHEY, CDR2 SMNVEV, per germline (reference sequence). The CDR3 protein is CASSPRRKESMAFF. The CDR3 nucleotides read TGTGCCAGCAGTCCGCGCCGTAAAGAATCAATGGCTTTCTTT.

The J gene is TRBJ2-3, the V gene TRBV10-3; D gene ambiguous. The CDR3 has 15 residues. CDR1 and CDR2 from the germline V gene are ENHRY and SYGVKD. V was cut by 0 bases and J by 1 base, with 8 bases left in between. CDR3 nucleotide sequence: TGTGCCATCAGTGAGTCCAGTTTCGGCACAGATACGCAGTATTTT. Protein sequence: CAISESSFGTDTQYF.

The chain uses TRBV9 and TRBJ1-2; weak D call: TRBD1 (6 bases). The germline V and J ends were trimmed by 0 bases and 0 bases, with 15 bases remaining between them. CDR3 length: 17 residues. Germline V gives CDR1 SGDLS, CDR2 YYNGEE. CDR3: CASSVGGGQSANYGYTF. CDR3 DNA sequence: TGTGCCAGCAGCGTAGGGGGGGGACAATCAGCTAACTATGGCTACACCTTC.

Only a few counts were recorded for this clonotype. V is TRBV20-1 and J is TRBJ2-1; 9 nucleotides align to TRBD1. In germline, CDR1 is DFQATT, CDR2 SNEGSKA (reference sequence). J gave up 9 bases and V 5 bases, and 8 bases lay outside the gene matches. The CDR3 extends over 13 amino acids. CDR3 coding DNA: TGCAGTGCTGGTCCAGGGACAGGGCGTGAGCAGTTCTTC. It encodes CSAGPGTGREQFF.

The rearrangement joins TRBV6-5 to TRBJ2-6; D is undetermined. CDR1 MNHEY and CDR2 SVGAGI come from the germline V gene. V was pared by 2 bases and J by 3 bases, with 2 bases between. The CDR3 spans 13 residues. The CDR3 coding sequence is TGTGCCAGCAGTTACAATGGGGCCAACGTCCTGACTTTC. Translating it yields CASSYNGANVLTF.

This clonotype was seen only a few times. The DNA of the CDR3 is TGCAGTGCTACCCGGGTAGCGGGGGCCCGCGGAGAGCAGTTCTTC. As protein: CSATRVAGARGEQFF. This chain links TRBV20-1 with TRBJ2-1; 9 positions match TRBD2. This CDR3 comprises 15 residues. CDR1 and CDR2 from the germline V gene are DFQATT and SNEGSKA (reference sequence). J lost 10 bases, V lost 4 bases, and 14 bases had no gene match.

The chain has TRBV28 and TRBJ2-6, with 10 bases that match TRBD1. The trim removed 6 bases at V and 1 base at J, leaving 9 bases unmatched. Germline CDR1 is MDHEN and CDR2 is SYDVKM. The CDR3 is made up of 18 amino acids. The CDR3 region is CASSLSPGQGSGANVLTF. The CDR3 DNA follows: TGTGCCAGCAGCCTATCTCCGGGACAGGGGTCTGGGGCCAACGTCCTGACTTTC.